This T cell receptor beta chain appears in the sequencing data of a study of blood T cell repertoires in COVID-19. Study at large: Acute and convalescent COVID-19 specimens originated in the United States, Italy and Spain. The analysed material was cDNA or gDNA that came from T cells, B-cell-depleted T cells, or PBMCs.

The V segment lost 4 bases and the J segment 7 bases; nucleotides outside the gene matches: 9. The length of the CDR3 is 14 residues. The germline CDR1 and CDR2 sequences are SQVTM and ANQGSEA. Assay: immunoSEQ multiplex PCR; the TCRdb copy retains only in-frame clones and omits some. The table shows about 240,000 clones, with approximately 86% occurring only once. This chain links TRBV29-1 with TRBJ2-7, with 11 positions matching TRBD1. Sequencing was performed on peripheral blood. This receptor was obtained from a woman in her 70s with active or convalescent COVID-19. The CDR3 DNA reads TGCAGCGTTGGCCCCGGACAGGGGGCAGGGGAGCAGTACTTC. Protein: CSVGPGQGAGEQYF.